The rows below give T cell receptor beta chains drawn from one sample of a study of early T cells in non-severe SARS-CoV-2 infection. MiXCR was run by TCRdb on the 5' RACE reads, yielding one entry per CDR3 protein. This sample has roughly 34,000 distinct CDR3 sequences, with about 4.7% found just once. The sequencing input was whole blood. Every receptor here comes from an adult who was a healthcare worker with PCR-confirmed SARS-CoV-2 infection or an uninfected control (not recorded which). The conserved cysteine and the conserved F or W are not part of the CDR3 here.

v_gene	j_gene	CDR3aa
TRBV29-1	TRBJ2-7	SVEAGVSYEQY
TRBV25-1	TRBJ2-3	ASTITDTQY
TRBV7-9	TRBJ2-6	ASSLDGARGANVLT
TRBV25-1	TRBJ1-3	ASSEDRAGNTIY
TRBV3-1	TRBJ2-6	ASSQDSSGANVLT
TRBV29-1	TRBJ1-2	SVARVGATQHGYT
TRBV21-1	TRBJ2-1	ASSNRDSSYNEQF
TRBV5-1	TRBJ1-1	ASSLQGGETGRAF
TRBV2	TRBJ1-2	ASRSAPYGYT
TRBV9	TRBJ2-1	ASSVGGGTYNEQF
TRBV29-1	TRBJ2-6	SVEEDRSLSGANVLT
TRBV29-1	TRBJ2-1	SVEWKTAGGLYNEQF
TRBV7-8	TRBJ2-1	ASSYREGRYNEQF
TRBV7-9	TRBJ1-6	ASSQRAQNSPLH
TRBV7-2	TRBJ2-3	ASSTVAGGTDTQY
TRBV20-1	TRBJ1-6	SAREGIWNSPLH
TRBV14	TRBJ1-6	ASSQSGFSPLH
TRBV20-1	TRBJ2-1	SARDGGTHPNEQF
TRBV11-2	TRBJ2-1	ASSFQIYNEQF
TRBV5-6	TRBJ1-1	ASSFRGTTEAF
TRBV6-5	TRBJ1-1	ASSYGQNTEAF
TRBV20-1	TRBJ1-1	SARDLTGRMNTEAF
TRBV11-2	TRBJ2-6	VSSLFGANVLT
TRBV6-6	TRBJ1-2	ASSSKPGHRGYT
TRBV6-5	TRBJ2-2	ASSYQGAVSTGELF
TRBV29-1	TRBJ2-4	SVVGGIAKNIQY
TRBV6-2/TRBV6-3	TRBJ2-1	ASSYLAGYNEQF
TRBV20-1	TRBJ2-3	SADPRILGANTDTQY
TRBV30	TRBJ1-6	AWSVMGVSPLH
TRBV4-1	TRBJ2-7	ASSLKGGLAIYEQY
TRBV6-6	TRBJ2-1	ASTQERRYNEQF
TRBV10-3	TRBJ2-3	AISDSRDTDTQY
TRBV12-3/TRBV12-4	TRBJ1-5	ASSPYYRGDQPQH
TRBV7-2	TRBJ2-5	ASSLVLAGETQY
TRBV20-1	TRBJ2-7	SARGPLAGGYEQY
TRBV10-3	TRBJ1-5	AISRTGDSNQPQH
TRBV9	TRBJ2-7	ASSVGTGSSYEQY